This TCR beta chain was obtained from a study of blood T cell repertoires in COVID-19. TCRdb's copy holds only in-frame clones and misses some; the assay was immunoSEQ multiplex PCR. The sample has 200,000 to 250,000 clones, approximately 90% seen once. Unmatched junction bases numbered 19, after V lost 7 bases and J lost 7 bases. This CDR3 spans 17 amino acids. CDR1 and CDR2 from the germline V gene are KGHDR and SFDVKD. The chain couples TRBV24-1 to TRBJ1-2; 8 positions match TRBD1. The specimen was peripheral blood. The sequence was obtained from a woman aged 18-29 years who had recovered from COVID-19. CDR3 protein: CATRPRGDRTTAGGYTF. The DNA for the CDR3 is TGTGCCACCAGACCACGAGGGGACAGGACAACGGCTGGTGGCTACACCTTC.